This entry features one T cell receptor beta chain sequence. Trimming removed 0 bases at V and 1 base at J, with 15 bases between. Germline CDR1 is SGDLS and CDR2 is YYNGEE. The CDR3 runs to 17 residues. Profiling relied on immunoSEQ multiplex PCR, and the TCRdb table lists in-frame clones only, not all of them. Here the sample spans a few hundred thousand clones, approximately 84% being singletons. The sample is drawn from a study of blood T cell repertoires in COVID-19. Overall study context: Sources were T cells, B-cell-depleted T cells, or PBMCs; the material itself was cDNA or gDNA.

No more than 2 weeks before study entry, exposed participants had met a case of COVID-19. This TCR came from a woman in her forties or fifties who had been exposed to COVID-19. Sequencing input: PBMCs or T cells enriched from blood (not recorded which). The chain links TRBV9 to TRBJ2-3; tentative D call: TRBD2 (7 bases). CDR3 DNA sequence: TGTGCCAGCAGCGTAGCGTATGGCGGGGGCGGCACAGATACGCAGTATTTT. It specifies CASSVAYGGGGTDTQYF.